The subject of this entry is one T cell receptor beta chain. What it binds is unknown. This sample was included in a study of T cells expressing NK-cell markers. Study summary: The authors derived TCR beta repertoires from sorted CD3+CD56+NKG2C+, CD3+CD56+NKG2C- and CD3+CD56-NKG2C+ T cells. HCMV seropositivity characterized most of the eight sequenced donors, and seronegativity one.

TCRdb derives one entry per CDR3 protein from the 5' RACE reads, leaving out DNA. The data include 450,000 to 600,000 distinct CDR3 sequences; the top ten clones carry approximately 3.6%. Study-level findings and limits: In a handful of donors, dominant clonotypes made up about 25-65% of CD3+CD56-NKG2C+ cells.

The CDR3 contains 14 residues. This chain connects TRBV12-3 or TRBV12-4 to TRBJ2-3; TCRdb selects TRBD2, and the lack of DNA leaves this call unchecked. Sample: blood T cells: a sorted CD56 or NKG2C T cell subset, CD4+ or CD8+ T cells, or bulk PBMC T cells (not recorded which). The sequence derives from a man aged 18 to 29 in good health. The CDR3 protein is CASIGTSGGGTQYF.